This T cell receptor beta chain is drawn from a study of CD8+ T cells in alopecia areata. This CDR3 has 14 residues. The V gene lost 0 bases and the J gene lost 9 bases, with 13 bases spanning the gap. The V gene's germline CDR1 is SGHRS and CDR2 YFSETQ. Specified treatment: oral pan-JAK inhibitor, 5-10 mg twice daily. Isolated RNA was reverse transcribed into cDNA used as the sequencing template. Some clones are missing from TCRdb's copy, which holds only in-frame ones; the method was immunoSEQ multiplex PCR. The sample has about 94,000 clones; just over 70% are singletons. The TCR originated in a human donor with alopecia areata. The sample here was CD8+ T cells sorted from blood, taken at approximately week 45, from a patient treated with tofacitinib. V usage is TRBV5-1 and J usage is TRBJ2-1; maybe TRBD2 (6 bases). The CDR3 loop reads CASSLEWAGSEQFF. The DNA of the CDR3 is TGCGCCAGCAGCTTGGAGTGGGCGGGATCTGAGCAGTTCTTC.